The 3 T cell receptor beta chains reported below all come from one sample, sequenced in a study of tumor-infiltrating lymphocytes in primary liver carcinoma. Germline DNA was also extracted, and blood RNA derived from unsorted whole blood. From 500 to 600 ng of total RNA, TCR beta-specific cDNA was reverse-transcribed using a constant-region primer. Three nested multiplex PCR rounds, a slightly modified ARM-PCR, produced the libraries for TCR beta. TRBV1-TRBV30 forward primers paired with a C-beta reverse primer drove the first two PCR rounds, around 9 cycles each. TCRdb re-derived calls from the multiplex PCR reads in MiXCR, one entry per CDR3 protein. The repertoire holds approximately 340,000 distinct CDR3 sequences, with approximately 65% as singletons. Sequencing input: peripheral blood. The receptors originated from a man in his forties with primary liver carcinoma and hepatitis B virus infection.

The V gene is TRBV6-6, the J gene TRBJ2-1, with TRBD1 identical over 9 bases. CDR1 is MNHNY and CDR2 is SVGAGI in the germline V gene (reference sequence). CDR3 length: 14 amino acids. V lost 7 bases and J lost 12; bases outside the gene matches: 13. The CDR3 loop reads CASTPGQGIGWQFF. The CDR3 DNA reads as TGTGCCAGCACTCCGGGACAGGGTATAGGGTGGCAGTTCTTC.

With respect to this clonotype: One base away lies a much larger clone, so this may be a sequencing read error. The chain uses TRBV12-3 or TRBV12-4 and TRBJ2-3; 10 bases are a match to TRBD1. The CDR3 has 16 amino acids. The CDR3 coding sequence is TGTGCCAGCAGTCTCCCTAGACAGGGGGCGGCAGATATGCAGTATTTT. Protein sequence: CASSLPRQGAADMQYF.

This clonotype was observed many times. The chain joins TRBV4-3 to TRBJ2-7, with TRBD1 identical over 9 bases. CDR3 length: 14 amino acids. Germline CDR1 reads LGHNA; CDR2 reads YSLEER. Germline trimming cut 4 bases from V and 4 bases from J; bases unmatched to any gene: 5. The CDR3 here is CASSLHRGPYEQYF. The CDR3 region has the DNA TGCGCCAGCAGCCTCCACAGGGGGCCATACGAGCAGTACTTC.